A selection of T cell receptor beta chains follows, all from one sample in a study of PD-1 blockade in classical Hodgkin lymphoma. The table came from immunoSEQ multiplex PCR; TCRdb's copy has only in-frame clones and leaves some out. The sample lists 8,000 to 8,500 clones, about four fifths occurring once. The input for sequencing was CD8+ T cells from blood, taken before the fourth cycle of nivolumab. The receptor set was obtained from a human donor with classical Hodgkin lymphoma. Each CDR3 is given without its conserved first and last residue. A row's size may be missing; if present it is once, few, many or a size class.

v_gene	j_gene	abundance	CDR3aa
TRBV11-2	TRBJ2-2	.	ASSLPGTGITTGELF
TRBV27	TRBJ1-5	.	ASSLQGEGQPQH
TRBV6-5	TRBJ1-5	.	ASRPRQAGMPQH
TRBV5-4	TRBJ2-2	.	ASSDRDRPGELF
TRBV6-5	TRBJ2-1	few	ASSYERTHNEQF
TRBV6-4	TRBJ2-6	once	ASSDSIGGSGANVLT
TRBV5-6	TRBJ2-6	.	ASSLVRWPGANVLT
TRBV19	TRBJ1-6	.	ASSTGSRSPLH
TRBV19	TRBJ1-1	.	ASSVGSTEAF
TRBV28	TRBJ1-3	once	ASSELSGNTIY
TRBV18	TRBJ1-3	.	ASSPPDRAGNTIY
TRBV2	TRBJ2-1	.	ASSGVVTSSYNEQF
TRBV4-1	TRBJ2-7	once	ASSQPPHRGDTYEQY
TRBV28	TRBJ1-1	.	ASMDSLNTEAF
TRBV27	TRBJ2-7	.	ASSSYRDMTYEQY
TRBV30	TRBJ2-7	few	AWGGLLAGGYYEQY
TRBV10-3	TRBJ2-7	.	AISELHKSYEQY
TRBV5-4	TRBJ2-3	.	ASSFLLTDTQY
TRBV7-9	TRBJ2-7	.	ASSLALGTGGYEQY
TRBV6-1	TRBJ2-7	.	ASSDYPASAGSYEQY
TRBV7-2	TRBJ2-3	.	ASSSEKIRTGWADTQY
TRBV19	TRBJ2-7	.	ASSRRQGPYEQY
TRBV7-2	TRBJ2-6	.	ASSLPGPPGSNVLT
TRBV7-6	TRBJ1-2	.	ASSSPNGDGYT
TRBV5-6	TRBJ2-7	.	ASLLAGESYEQY
TRBV6-1	TRBJ1-1	.	ASSEFLGTGDQAF
TRBV4-1	TRBJ1-5	.	ASSQDGPNRPQH
TRBV11-2	TRBJ2-1	.	ASSLSRWNEQF